This T cell receptor beta chain was captured by sequencing in a study of T cells in Graves' hyperthyroidism and ophthalmopathy. Across the study: Before any treatment, at initial diagnosis, peripheral blood was collected.

Stable hyperthyroidism: no ophthalmopathy progression over 18 months of follow-up. The CDR3 sequence runs 10 residues, both termini included. Germline V gene lookup returns CDR1 SGHRS and CDR2 YFSETQ. Amplified TCR beta CDR3 regions derived from RNA transcripts. The primer set for the first-round RT-PCR of the TCR CDR3 was HTBI. Each CDR3 protein is one row after TCRdb ran MiXCR on the multiplex PCR reads. The sample carries 94,000 or so distinct CDR3 sequences, about half recorded once. A word on this clonotype: The conserved closing phenylalanine or tryptophan is absent in this CDR3, likely reflecting a read error. The limits of the CDR3 on the DNA are not certain, so only TCRdb's listed CDR3 is given.

The TCR originated in a woman in her forties with Graves' hyperthyroidism. The sequencing input was blood. The V gene is TRBV5-1, the J gene TRBJ1-2; the tabulated D call, TRBD1, remains unverified against the DNA. The CDR3 protein is CASSLPGSTY.